This entry lists 30 T cell receptor beta chains sequenced from one sample in a study of T cell responses to AZD1222 COVID-19 vaccine. Profiling relied on immunoSEQ multiplex PCR, and the TCRdb table lists in-frame clones only, not all of them. The sample records around 110,000 clones, 80% to 95% being singletons. The sequenced sample was peripheral blood, obtained 28 days after the second AZD1222 dose. Receptors originate from an adult who received the AZD1222 COVID-19 vaccine.

The chain recombines TRBV5-4 with TRBJ2-5, with D possibly being TRBD1 (6 bases). The CDR3 contains 14 residues. With 2 bases removed from V and 5 bases from J, the gap between germline ends came to 13 bases. Germline CDR1 SGHNT, CDR2 YYREEE (reference sequence). The chain's CDR3 is CASSFGGARETQYF. CDR3 DNA: TGTGCCAGCAGCTTTGGGGGCGCGAGGGAGACCCAGTACTTC.

The V gene is TRBV24-1, the J gene TRBJ2-5; D not certain. V lost 2 bases to trimming and J lost 5 bases, with 8 bases between them. Germline values: CDR1 KGHDR, CDR2 SFDVKD. The CDR3 is 13 amino acids. CDR3 in DNA: TGTGCCACCAGTGATTCCGGGTTGGAGACCCAGTACTTC. This translates into CATSDSGLETQYF.

This sequence joins TRBV7-9 and TRBJ1-1; 7 positions agree with TRBD1. The CDR3 runs to 19 residues. The ends lost 4 bases at V and 1 base at J; junction bases unmatched: 18. Germline CDR1 SEHNR, CDR2 FQNEAQ (reference sequence). CDR3 loop: CASSSGYRKTGAGNTEAFF. The CDR3 DNA reads TGTGCCAGCAGCTCGGGTTACCGCAAAACAGGGGCCGGGAACACTGAAGCTTTCTTT.

The V and J genes are TRBV6-5 and TRBJ2-7, with D possibly being TRBD1 or TRBD2 (5 bases each). From germline, CDR1 is MNHEY and CDR2 SVGAGI. This CDR3 has 15 residues. Trimming shortened V by 2 bases and J by 0 bases, and 11 bases separated the two germline ends. CDR3 nucleotides: TGTGCCAGCAGTTACACGGGACGGGACTCCTACGAGCAGTACTTC. Protein product: CASSYTGRDSYEQYF.

This chain connects TRBV19 to TRBJ1-6; 7 bases agree with TRBD1. This CDR3 contains 16 residues. CDR1 is LNHDA, CDR2 SQIVND, per germline (reference sequence). J lost 6 bases, V lost 7 bases, and 12 bases had no gene match. The CDR3 nucleotides read TGTGCCAGTACATCCTACAGGGGCGAGAGTAATTCACCCCTCCACTTT. Translated, it gives CASTSYRGESNSPLHF. The full variable domain, rest sourced from reference TRBV19 and TRBJ1-6, is DGGITQSPKYLFRKEGQNVTLSCEQNLNHDAMYWYRQDPGQGLRLIYYSQIVNDFQKGDIAEGYSVSREKKESFPLTVTSAQKNPTAFYLCASTSYRGESNSPLHFGNGTRLTVT.

This chain uses TRBV6-6 with TRBJ1-3, with a weak D call TRBD1 (5 bases). The CDR3 is 14 residues long. The ends were cut back, 8 bases at V and 2 bases at J, with 13 bases in the middle. Germline V gene data show CDR1 as MNHNY and CDR2 as SVGAGI (reference sequence). CDR3 region: CASSLSGAGNTIYF. DNA for the CDR3: TGTGCCAGCTCTCTATCGGGGGCTGGAAACACCATATATTTT.

This chain uses TRBV11-2 with TRBJ2-5; D uncertain. Trimming left V 3 bases short and J 5 bases short, with 10 bases between. The CDR3 runs 13 residues. CDR1 and CDR2 (germline): SGHAT, FQNNGV. This CDR3 is CASSFVLQETQYF. CDR3 DNA: TGTGCCAGCAGCTTTGTGCTCCAGGAGACCCAGTACTTC.

The chain recombines TRBV4-2 with TRBJ2-2, with 11 bases matching TRBD2. The germline V gene encodes CDR1 LGHNA and CDR2 YNFKEQ. The J segment lost 6 bases and the V segment lost 4 bases, leaving 13 bases of the junction unmatched. This CDR3 is 18 amino acids long. CDR3 coding DNA: TGTGCCAGCAGCCCGGGACTAGCGGAACCCACGGGCGCCGGGGAGCTGTTTTTT. Translation gives CASSPGLAEPTGAGELFF.

This chain links TRBV19 with TRBJ2-5; TRBD2 matches 11 bases. The CDR3 contains 16 residues. Germline V lookup: CDR1 LNHDA, CDR2 SQIVND (reference sequence). V was pared by 9 bases and J by 0 bases, with 9 bases of the junction left unmatched. CDR3 amino acids: CASSFTSGGNQETQYF. CDR3 DNA sequence: TGTGCCAGCAGTTTTACTAGCGGGGGAAACCAAGAGACCCAGTACTTC.

The V and J genes are TRBV18 and TRBJ1-6; no clear D. Trimming shortened V by 1 base and J by 4 bases, and 11 bases separated the two germline ends. The CDR3 runs to 16 residues. Germline CDR1 is KGHSH and CDR2 is LQKENI. Written as DNA, the CDR3 is TGTGCCAGCTCACCACTTGTCTCAGAATATAATTCACCCCTCCACTTT. Its protein product is CASSPLVSEYNSPLHF.

The gene calls are TRBV20-1 and TRBJ1-1; D unclear. V was trimmed by 2 bases and J by 2 bases, leaving 3 bases between them. The CDR3 loop spans 11 amino acids. CDR1 is DFQATT and CDR2 is SNEGSKA in the germline V gene (reference sequence). The CDR3 DNA reads as TGCAGTGCTAGACAAAACACTGAAGCTTTCTTT. It specifies CSARQNTEAFF.

This chain links TRBV27 with TRBJ1-5, with TRBD1 matching over 7 bases. Germline CDR1 is MNHEY and CDR2 is SMNVEV (reference sequence). This CDR3 contains 14 residues. Losses at the gene ends were 5 bases for V and 5 bases for J; bases not matched to a gene: 6. The CDR3 protein is CASSRGQKDQPQHF. In DNA, the CDR3 is TGTGCCAGCAGTAGGGGACAGAAGGATCAGCCCCAGCATTTT.

The CDR3 coding sequence is TGTGCCAGCAGTTTAATGTCGGGTACCTACGAGCAGTACTTC. As protein: CASSLMSGTYEQYF. The chain couples TRBV28 to TRBJ2-7, with D unclear. Germline CDR1 and CDR2: MDHEN and SYDVKM. This CDR3 region has 14 residues. V lost 2 bases and J lost 2, with 10 bases in between. The variable domain in full, completed from reference TRBV28 and TRBJ2-7, reads DVKVTQSSRYLVKRTGEKVFLECVQDMDHENMFWYRQDPGLGLRLIYFSYDVKMKEKGDIPEGYSVSREKKERFSLILESASTNQTSMYLCASSLMSGTYEQYFGPGTRLTVT.

This rearrangement joins TRBV5-4 to TRBJ1-3; tentatively, D is TRBD1 (6 bases). The CDR3 is 14 amino acids. The V end lost 4 bases, the J end lost 2 bases, and 10 bases lay between the germline ends. Germline lookup yields CDR1 SGHNT and CDR2 YYREEE (reference sequence). The CDR3 spells CASSRPGAGNTIYF. For the CDR3, the DNA is TGTGCCAGCAGCCGACCAGGGGCTGGAAACACCATATATTTT.

The chain recombines TRBV30 with TRBJ1-6; D unclear. CDR3 size: 13 residues. V dropped 0 bases and J dropped 10 bases, with 10 bases sitting between them. Germline V gives CDR1 GTSNPN, CDR2 SVGIG (reference sequence). This CDR3 reads CAWSVVTDSPLHF. Here the CDR3 DNA reads TGTGCCTGGAGTGTAGTAACAGACTCACCCCTCCACTTT.

This rearrangement joins TRBV12-3 or TRBV12-4 to TRBJ2-2; D uncertain. The V and J ends lost 3 bases and 7 bases respectively, with 6 bases between them. This CDR3 has 12 amino acids. The chain's CDR3 is CASSFLGGELFF. DNA of the CDR3: TGTGCCAGCAGTTTTCTGGGCGGGGAGCTGTTTTTT.

The chain couples TRBV4-1 to TRBJ2-2; no firm D call. The V gene lost 1 base and the J gene lost 4 bases, with 10 bases spanning the gap. CDR1 is MGHRA and CDR2 is YSYEKL in the germline V gene. This CDR3 region has 15 residues. CDR3: CASSQVSDLTGELFF. The CDR3 nucleotides read TGCGCCAGCAGCCAAGTCTCGGATCTCACCGGGGAGCTGTTTTTT.

The chain is built from TRBV6-5 and TRBJ2-7, with D hard to call. The CDR3 totals 14 residues. Germline V gene data show CDR1 as MNHEY and CDR2 as SVGAGI. Trimming took off 2 bases at V and 0 bases at J, with 8 bases between the two ends. The CDR3 DNA sequence: TGTGCCAGCAGTTACGCCCTGAGCTCCTACGAGCAGTACTTC. Its protein is CASSYALSSYEQYF.

As for this clone: Other DNA sequences in this specimen translate into the identical CDR3. The chain has TRBV5-1 and TRBJ1-5, with 8 positions matching TRBD1. Germline lookup yields CDR1 SGHRS and CDR2 YFSETQ. V shed 2 bases, J shed 5 bases, and the junction held 3 bases outside the gene matches. The CDR3 runs 14 residues. The CDR3: CASSFSTGDQPQHF. CDR3 nucleotides: TGCGCCAGCAGCTTTTCGACAGGGGATCAGCCCCAGCATTTT. Filled out from reference TRBV5-1 and TRBJ1-5, the complete variable domain reads KAGVTQTPRYLIKTRGQQVTLSCSPISGHRSVSWYQQTPGQGLQFLFEYFSETQRNKGNFPGRFSGRQFSNSRSEMNVSTLELGDSALYLCASSFSTGDQPQHFGDGTRLSIL.

This sequence joins TRBV7-2 and TRBJ1-1; D is ambiguous. Germline V gene lookup returns CDR1 SGHTA and CDR2 FQGNSA. V lost 2 bases and J 5 bases, leaving 12 bases between the germline ends. The CDR3 consists of 14 residues. The CDR3 DNA reads as TGTGCCAGCAGCTTAACTGGGGTGGTAACTGAAGCTTTCTTT. Translated: CASSLTGVVTEAFF. Full variable domain (remainder filled in from reference TRBV7-2 and TRBJ1-1): GAGVSQSPSNKVTEKGKDVELRCDPISGHTALYWYRQSLGQGLEFLIYFQGNSAPDKSGLPSDRFSAERTGGSVSTLTIQRTQQEDSAVYLCASSLTGVVTEAFFGQGTRLTVV.

The gene calls are TRBV6-4 and TRBJ2-1, with 7 bases that match TRBD2. Germline trimming cut 6 bases from V and 10 bases from J; bases unmatched to any gene: 12. The CDR3 contains 14 residues. The germline V gene has CDR1 MRHNA and CDR2 SNTAGT. The CDR3 loop reads CASRGGDGPGEQFF. CDR3 in DNA: TGTGCCAGCAGGGGGGGGGACGGCCCGGGGGAGCAGTTCTTC.

The chain carries TRBV27 and TRBJ2-3, with 14 bases identical to TRBD2. Trimming cost V 6 bases and J 1 base; bases outside gene matches: 3. CDR3 length: 16 residues. Germline V lookup: CDR1 MNHEY, CDR2 SMNVEV (reference sequence). The CDR3 coding sequence is TGTGCCAGCAGCGGGACTAGCGGGGGCGGCACAGATACGCAGTATTTT. Protein sequence: CASSGTSGGGTDTQYF.

This clone was seen a handful of times. The chain employs TRBV30 and TRBJ1-1, with 8 bases lining up with TRBD1. The CDR3 runs 10 residues. V shed 5 bases, J shed 7 bases, and the junction held 0 bases outside the gene matches. The V gene's germline CDR1 is GTSNPN and CDR2 SVGIG (reference sequence). CDR3: CAWGQGEAFF. CDR3 nucleotides: TGTGCCTGGGGACAGGGTGAAGCTTTCTTT.

CDR3 in amino acids: CASSYGRGNTIYF. DNA for the CDR3: TGTGCCAGCAGTTACGGCCGGGGAAACACCATATATTTT. The chain has TRBV6-2 or TRBV6-3 and TRBJ1-3; D remains unclear. The CDR3 extends over 13 amino acids. Trimming shortened V by 2 bases and J by 4 bases, and 6 bases separated the two germline ends. The germline gives CDR1 MNHEY, CDR2 SVGEGT.

The V gene is TRBV7-9, the J gene TRBJ2-1; TRBD1 or TRBD2 may be the D gene (5 bases each). Looked up from germline, CDR1 is SEHNR and CDR2 is FQNEAQ (reference sequence). The CDR3 has 16 amino acids. The V gene lost 7 bases and the J gene lost 1 base, with 17 bases spanning the gap. The CDR3: CASTHLGDSSYNEQFF. DNA for the CDR3: TGTGCCAGCACCCACCTGGGGGATTCGTCCTACAATGAGCAGTTCTTC.

The rearrangement uses TRBV12-5 and TRBJ2-1; 9 bases line up with TRBD2. Unmatched junction bases numbered 9, after V lost 1 base and J lost 5 bases. Germline V lookup: CDR1 LGHNT, CDR2 FRNRAP. This CDR3 has 17 residues. Here the CDR3 reads CASGLATGTSPNNEQFF. In nucleotides, the CDR3 is TGTGCTAGTGGTTTGGCAACCGGGACTAGCCCCAACAATGAGCAGTTCTTC.

The chain has TRBV11-2 and TRBJ2-3, with D tentatively TRBD2 (6 bases). The CDR3 totals 16 residues. V lost 3 bases to trimming and J lost 4 bases, with 17 bases between them. CDR1 is SGHAT, CDR2 FQNNGV, per germline. In DNA form, the CDR3 reads TGTGCCAGCAGCTTCGTGGGGGGAAATCTTGCAGATACGCAGTATTTT. Protein product: CASSFVGGNLADTQYF.

The chain employs TRBV6-2 or TRBV6-3 and TRBJ1-2, with a possible D match to TRBD1 (5 bases). The CDR3 covers 12 residues. Per germline, CDR1 MNHEY and CDR2 SVGEGT. The V gene lost 4 bases and the J gene lost 8 bases, with 11 bases spanning the gap. The CDR3 bases are TGTGCCAGCAGTTGGCAGGGAGGGGGCTACACCTTC. It specifies CASSWQGGGYTF.

This chain links TRBV7-8 with TRBJ1-2, with TRBD1 matching over 8 bases. J gave up 4 bases and V 5 bases, and 9 bases lay outside the gene matches. Germline values: CDR1 SGHVS, CDR2 FQNEAQ. The CDR3 is 15 residues long. Here the CDR3 reads CASSTPTGAFYGYTF. The CDR3 DNA follows: TGTGCCAGCAGCACACCGACAGGGGCTTTCTATGGCTACACCTTC.

The sample holds many counts of this clone. The chain carries TRBV6-5 and TRBJ2-6; TRBD1 is a possible D gene (5 bases). The V and J ends lost 4 bases and 1 base respectively, with 5 bases between them. Germline V gene lookup returns CDR1 MNHEY and CDR2 SVGAGI. The CDR3 loop spans 14 amino acids. The CDR3 reads CASSSGSGANVLTF. The CDR3 region has the DNA TGTGCCAGCAGTTCAGGGTCTGGGGCCAACGTCCTGACTTTC.